This record covers a single T cell receptor (beta chain). V was clipped by 3 bases and J by 2 bases, with 14 bases between them. The germline V gene has CDR1 MNHEY and CDR2 SMNVEV (reference sequence). There are 15 residues in the CDR3. This entry belongs to a study of shared clonotypes between healthy human individuals. Study summary: In total, the donors were two women and a few men aged 18 to 49.

The repertoire was sequenced with immunoSEQ multiplex PCR; TCRdb's copy has only in-frame clones and lacks some. The sample holds about 2.3 million clones, 92% seen once. The rearrangement uses TRBV27 and TRBJ2-7, with D perhaps given as TRBD1 or TRBD2 (5 bases each). The receptor was derived from a man aged 18-30 years in good health. Some clones in this sample may be carry-over from other donors' samples. The sample taken for sequencing was naive CD4+ T cells from PBMCs. The subset: CD45RA+ positively selected. The CDR3 loop reads CASSFLRDRAYEQYF. The CDR3 DNA reads as TGTGCCAGCAGTTTCCTCCGGGACCGAGCCTACGAGCAGTACTTC.